Presented here are 17 T cell receptor beta chains from one specimen sequenced in a study of Graves' ophthalmopathy and Graves' hyperthyroidism. Transcripts of RNA were the source for amplifying TCR beta CDR3 regions. Amplification began with first-round RT-PCR using HTBI primers, then second-round multiplex PCR was performed. TCRdb used MiXCR to reprocess the multiplex PCR reads, holding one entry per CDR3 protein. In the table there are about 1.1 million distinct CDR3 sequences, 36% of which are singletons. Sequencing used peripheral blood or thyroid tissue (not recorded which). These receptors were collected from an adult man with Graves' hyperthyroidism.

This clonotype was recorded at least ten times. The V gene is TRBV10-3, the J gene TRBJ2-2; 7 nucleotides align to TRBD1. V was clipped by 10 bases and J by 5 bases; unmatched bases: 16. The CDR3 sequence is 16 residues long. Germline V lookup: CDR1 ENHRY, CDR2 SYGVKD. CDR3 protein: CATTHPPGRGTGELFF. The DNA of the CDR3 is TGTGCCACCACTCACCCGCCCGGCAGGGGGACCGGGGAGCTGTTTTTT.

In its sample, this clonotype was seen many times. The chain links TRBV9 to TRBJ2-5; possible D gene TRBD2, 5 bases. Germline V gene lookup returns CDR1 SGDLS and CDR2 YYNGEE. The CDR3 extends over 14 amino acids. Trimming took 1 base from V and 4 from J, leaving 11 bases between them. CDR3 sequence (DNA): TGTGCCAGCAGCGTAAGTGAGCGGTTAGAGACCCAGTACTTC. It translates to CASSVSERLETQYF. Full variable domain (outside the CDR3, taken from reference TRBV9 and TRBJ2-5): DSGVTQTPKHLITATGQRVTLRCSPRSGDLSVYWYQQSLDQGLQFLIQYYNGEERAKGNILERFSAQQFPDLHSELNLSSLELGDSALYFCASSVSERLETQYFGPGTRLLVL.

This clonotype was seen repeatedly, ten times or more. The genes are TRBV25-1 and TRBJ1-6; possibly TRBD1 for D (5 bases). V gave up 5 bases and J gave up 6 bases, with 11 bases separating them. The length of the CDR3 is 14 residues. The germline CDR1 and CDR2 sequences are MGHDK and SYGVNS. The chain's CDR3 is CASSFLGLNSPLHF. The CDR3 DNA follows: TGTGCCAGCAGTTTTTTGGGGCTTAATTCACCCCTCCACTTT.

This clonotype has more than one count but fewer than ten. The chain has TRBV6-5 and TRBJ1-1; 8 bases are a match to TRBD1. After removal of 5 bases from V and 1 base from J, the junction contained 12 bases not matched to a gene. This CDR3 has 17 amino acids. Germline assignment: CDR1 MNHEY and CDR2 SVGAGI. This CDR3 reads CASSRDSWDRWNTEAFF. In DNA form, the CDR3 reads TGTGCCAGCAGTCGCGACTCCTGGGACAGGTGGAACACTGAAGCTTTCTTT.

This clonotype was picked up many times. V usage is TRBV29-1 and J usage is TRBJ2-5; a possible D gene is TRBD2 (5 bases). Trimming cost V 3 bases and J 4 bases, with 9 bases left between them. CDR3 length: 12 amino acids. Germline lookup yields CDR1 SQVTM and CDR2 ANQGSEA. CDR3 DNA: TGCAGCGTTGAGGGCGGAGGAGAGACCCAGTACTTC. Its protein product is CSVEGGGETQYF.

The rearrangement links TRBV2 to TRBJ2-5, with 7 bases aligning to TRBD1. The CDR3 contains 14 residues. V lost 7 bases to trimming and J lost 4 bases; unmatched junction nucleotides: 9. The germline V gene encodes CDR1 SNHLY and CDR2 FYNNEI. This chain's CDR3 is CASIHTGAGETQYF. DNA of the CDR3: TGTGCCAGCATTCATACAGGGGCCGGAGAGACCCAGTACTTC.

V gene TRBV15 combines with J gene TRBJ1-2, with 8 nucleotides matching TRBD1. CDR1 is LNHNV, CDR2 YYDKDF, per germline (reference sequence). The ends lost 3 bases at V and 14 bases at J; junction bases unmatched: 5. CDR3 size: 11 residues. The chain's CDR3 is CATSRDRAVTF. The CDR3 nucleotides are TGTGCCACCAGCAGGGACAGGGCCGTTACCTTC.

This clonotype was recorded a few times. This chain uses TRBV10-2 with TRBJ2-7; TRBD2 matches 10 bases. Trimming removed 4 bases from V and 4 bases from J; junction bases left unmatched: 4. This CDR3 region has 14 residues. Germline lookup yields CDR1 WSHSY and CDR2 SAAADI. CDR3 loop: CASSAGLAEYEQYF. The CDR3 bases are TGCGCCAGCAGTGCCGGACTAGCGGAGTACGAGCAGTACTTC.

This clonotype was picked up many times. V is TRBV7-2 and J is TRBJ2-7, with 7 bases lining up with TRBD2. The CDR3 totals 16 residues. Germline lookup yields CDR1 SGHTA and CDR2 FQGNSA. V lost 4 bases, J lost 2 bases, and 11 bases stayed unmatched. CDR3: CASSSLFAGAAYEQYF. The DNA of the CDR3 is TGTGCCAGCAGCTCCCTCTTTGCGGGAGCCGCCTACGAGCAGTACTTC. The full variable domain, with the rest looked up from reference TRBV7-2 and TRBJ2-7, is GAGVSQSPSNKVTEKGKDVELRCDPISGHTALYWYRQSLGQGLEFLIYFQGNSAPDKSGLPSDRFSAERTGGSVSTLTIQRTQQEDSAVYLCASSSLFAGAAYEQYFGPGTRLTVT.

At least ten counts were recorded for this clonotype. The chain links TRBV5-1 to TRBJ2-6, with D perhaps TRBD2 (5 bases). The CDR3 sequence is 15 residues long. CDR1 is SGHRS, CDR2 YFSETQ, per germline. Trimming removed 4 bases from V and 0 bases from J, with 8 bases in between. CDR3 sequence reads: CASSPGSSGANVLTF. The CDR3 region has the DNA TGCGCCAGCAGCCCGGGGTCCTCTGGGGCCAACGTCCTGACTTTC.

Notes on this clonotype: It is likely a read error, because the conserved phenylalanine at the end of the CDR3 is missing. V usage is TRBV20-1 and J usage is TRBJ1-1, with D possibly matching TRBD1 (6 bases). The V gene lost 1 base and the J gene lost 2 bases, with 8 bases spanning the gap. Germline CDR1 and CDR2: DFQATT and SNEGSKA (reference sequence). The CDR3 is 13 residues long. This CDR3 is CSARVGGNTEAFL. The CDR3 bases are TGCAGTGCTAGAGTAGGGGGAAACACTGAAGCTTTCCTT.

This clonotype was detected only a few times. The J gene is TRBJ1-5, the V gene TRBV7-9; D is unresolved. The V gene lost 5 bases and the J gene lost 4 bases, with 12 bases spanning the gap. The CDR3 has 14 residues. CDR1 is SEHNR and CDR2 is FQNEAQ in the germline V gene (reference sequence). The CDR3 bases are TGTGCCAGCAGCCACTCGGGTCCTAATCAGCCCCAGCATTTT. Its protein is CASSHSGPNQPQHF.

Points on this clonotype: The CDR3 ends on some other residue instead of the conserved phenylalanine or tryptophan, so this is likely a read error. No DNA is shown, since the ends of the CDR3 on it are uncertain; the CDR3 is the one TCRdb lists. V is TRBV7-9 and J is TRBJ1-3; the table's D gene call, TRBD1, was not cross checked with the DNA. CDR1 is SEHNR and CDR2 is FQNEAQ in the germline V gene (reference sequence). Both ends counted, the CDR3 spans 10 residues. CDR3 protein: CASSPGQGNT.

This clonotype was detected only a few times. The V and J genes are TRBV6-2 or TRBV6-3 and TRBJ2-7; D gene uncertain. There are 13 residues in the CDR3. Germline V lookup: CDR1 MNHEY, CDR2 SVGEGT. The V and J ends lost 8 bases and 3 bases respectively, with 14 bases between them. The CDR3 DNA is TGTGCCAGCTCCGAGACAAGATACTACGAGCAGTACTTC. Translating it yields CASSETRYYEQYF.

J is TRBJ1-2 and V is TRBV7-2, with a possible D match to TRBD1 (5 bases). The CDR3 length is 15 residues. Between the trimmed V and J ends, which lost 4 bases and 5 bases, there was a span of 17 bases. Germline V gene sequence: CDR1 SGHTA, CDR2 FQGNSA. The CDR3 DNA reads TGTGCCAGCAGCTGGCGTGAAGGGGCGGAGTATGGCTACACCTTC. Protein sequence: CASSWREGAEYGYTF.

This clonotype has a count of ten or more. V is TRBV20-1 and J is TRBJ1-5; D not resolved. The V and J ends lost 3 bases and 4 bases respectively, with 7 bases between them. Germline V gives CDR1 DFQATT, CDR2 SNEGSKA (reference sequence). CDR3 length: 12 amino acids. CDR3 DNA sequence: TGCAGTGCTAGTCAGACTAATCAGCCCCAGCATTTT. Translated, it gives CSASQTNQPQHF.

This rearrangement joins TRBV24-1 to TRBJ2-2, with 8 bases lining up with TRBD2. The CDR3 length is 14 residues. Germline V lookup: CDR1 KGHDR, CDR2 SFDVKD. Trimming cost V 5 bases and J 6 bases; bases outside gene matches: 4. CDR3 sequence: CATSATGRAGELFF. CDR3 coding DNA: TGTGCCACCAGTGCAACCGGGAGGGCCGGGGAGCTGTTTTTT.